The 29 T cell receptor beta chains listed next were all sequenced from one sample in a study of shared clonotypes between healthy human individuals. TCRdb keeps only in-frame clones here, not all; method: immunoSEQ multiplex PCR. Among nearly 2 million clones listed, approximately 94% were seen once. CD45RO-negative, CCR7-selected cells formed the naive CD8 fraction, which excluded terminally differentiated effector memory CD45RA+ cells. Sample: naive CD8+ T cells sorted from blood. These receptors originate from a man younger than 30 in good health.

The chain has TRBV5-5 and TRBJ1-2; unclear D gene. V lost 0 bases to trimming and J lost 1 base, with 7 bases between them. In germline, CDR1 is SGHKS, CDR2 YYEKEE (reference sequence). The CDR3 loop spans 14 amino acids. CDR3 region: CASSLDSFNYGYTF. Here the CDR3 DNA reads TGTGCCAGCAGCTTGGACAGTTTTAACTATGGCTACACCTTC. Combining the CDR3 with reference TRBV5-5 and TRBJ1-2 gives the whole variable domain DAGVTQSPTHLIKTRGQQVTLRCSPISGHKSVSWYQQVLGQGPQFIFQYYEKEERGRGNFPDRFSARQFPNYSSELNVNALLLGDSALYLCASSLDSFNYGYTFGSGTRLTVV.

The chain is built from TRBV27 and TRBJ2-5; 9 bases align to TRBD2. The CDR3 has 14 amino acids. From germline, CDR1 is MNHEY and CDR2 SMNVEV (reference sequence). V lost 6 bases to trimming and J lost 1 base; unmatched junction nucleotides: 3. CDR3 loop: CASRPLAGQETQYF. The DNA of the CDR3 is TGTGCCAGCAGACCACTAGCGGGCCAAGAGACCCAGTACTTC.

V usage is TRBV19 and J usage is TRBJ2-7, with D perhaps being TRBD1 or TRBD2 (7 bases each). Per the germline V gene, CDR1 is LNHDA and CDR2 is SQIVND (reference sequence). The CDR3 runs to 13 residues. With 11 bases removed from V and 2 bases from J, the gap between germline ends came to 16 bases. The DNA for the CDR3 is TGTGCCGCTGGACTAGGGGGCCCCTACGAGCAGTACTTC. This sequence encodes CAAGLGGPYEQYF.

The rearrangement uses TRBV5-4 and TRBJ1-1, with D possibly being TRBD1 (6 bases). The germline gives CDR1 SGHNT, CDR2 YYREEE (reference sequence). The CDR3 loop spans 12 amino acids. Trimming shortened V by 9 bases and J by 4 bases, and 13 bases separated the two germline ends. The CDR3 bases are TGTGCCACCCACCAGGGGTCCACTGAAGCTTTCTTT. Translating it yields CATHQGSTEAFF.

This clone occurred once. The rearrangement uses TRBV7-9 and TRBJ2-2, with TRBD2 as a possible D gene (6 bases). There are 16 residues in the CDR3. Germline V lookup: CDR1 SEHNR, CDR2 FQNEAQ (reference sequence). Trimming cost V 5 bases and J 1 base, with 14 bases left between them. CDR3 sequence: CASSTTDGGNTGELFF. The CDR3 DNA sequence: TGTGCCAGCAGCACTACGGACGGGGGGAACACCGGGGAGCTGTTTTTT.

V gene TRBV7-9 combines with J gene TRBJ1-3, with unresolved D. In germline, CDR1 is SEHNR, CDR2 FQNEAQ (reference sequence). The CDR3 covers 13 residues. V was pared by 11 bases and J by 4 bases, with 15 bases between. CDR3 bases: TGTGCCTCAGAATCTAGGTCAGGAAACACCATATATTTT. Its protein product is CASESRSGNTIYF.

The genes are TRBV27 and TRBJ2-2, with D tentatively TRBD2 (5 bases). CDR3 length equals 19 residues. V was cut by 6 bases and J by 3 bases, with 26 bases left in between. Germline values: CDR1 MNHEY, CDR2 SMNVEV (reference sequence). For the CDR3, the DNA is TGTGCCAGCAGCGAATACAGCGTACCTAGCCTCCAGGACACCGGGGAGCTGTTTTTT. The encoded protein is CASSEYSVPSLQDTGELFF.

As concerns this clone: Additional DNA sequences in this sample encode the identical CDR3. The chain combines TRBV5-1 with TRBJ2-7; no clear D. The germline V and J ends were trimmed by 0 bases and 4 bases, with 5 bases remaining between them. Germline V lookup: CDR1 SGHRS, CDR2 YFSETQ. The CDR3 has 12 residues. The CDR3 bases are TGCGCCAGCAGCTTGGTCCCGTACGAGCAGTACTTC. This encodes CASSLVPYEQYF.

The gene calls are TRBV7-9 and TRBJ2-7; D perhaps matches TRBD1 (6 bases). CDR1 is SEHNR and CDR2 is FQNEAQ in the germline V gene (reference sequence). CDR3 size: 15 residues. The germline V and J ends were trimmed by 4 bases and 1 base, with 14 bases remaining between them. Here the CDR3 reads CASSSSGAPSYEQYF. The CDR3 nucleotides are TGTGCCAGCAGCTCGTCAGGGGCCCCGTCCTACGAGCAGTACTTC.

The CDR3 DNA follows: TGTGCCAGCAGAGTGTGGGACAGCCAGAACACTGAAGCTTTCTTT. Translated: CASRVWDSQNTEAFF. The chain joins TRBV28 to TRBJ1-1; 7 bases are a match to TRBD1. This CDR3 has 15 amino acids. The germline V gene has CDR1 MDHEN and CDR2 SYDVKM. V was clipped by 6 bases and J by 1 base; unmatched bases: 8.

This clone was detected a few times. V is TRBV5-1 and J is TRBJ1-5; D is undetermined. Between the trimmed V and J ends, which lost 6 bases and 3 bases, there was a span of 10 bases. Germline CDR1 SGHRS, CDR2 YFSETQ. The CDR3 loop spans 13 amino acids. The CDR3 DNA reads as TGCGCCAGCAAGGGCGACGACAATCAGCCCCAGCATTTT. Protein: CASKGDDNQPQHF. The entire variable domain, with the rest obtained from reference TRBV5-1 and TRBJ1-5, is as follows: KAGVTQTPRYLIKTRGQQVTLSCSPISGHRSVSWYQQTPGQGLQFLFEYFSETQRNKGNFPGRFSGRQFSNSRSEMNVSTLELGDSALYLCASKGDDNQPQHFGDGTRLSIL.

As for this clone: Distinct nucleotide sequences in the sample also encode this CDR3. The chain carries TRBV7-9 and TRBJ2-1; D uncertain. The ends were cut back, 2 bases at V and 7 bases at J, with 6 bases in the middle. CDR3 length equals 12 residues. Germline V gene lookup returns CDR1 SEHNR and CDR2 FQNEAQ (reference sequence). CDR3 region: CASSLQGNEQFF. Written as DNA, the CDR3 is TGTGCCAGCAGCTTACAAGGGAATGAGCAGTTCTTC.

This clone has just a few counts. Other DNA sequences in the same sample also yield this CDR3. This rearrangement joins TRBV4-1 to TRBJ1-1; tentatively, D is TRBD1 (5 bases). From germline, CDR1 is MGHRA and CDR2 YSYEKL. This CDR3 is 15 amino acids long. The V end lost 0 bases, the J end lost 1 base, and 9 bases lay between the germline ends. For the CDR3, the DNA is TGCGCCAGCAGCCAAGAGGGGCAGGGGAACACTGAAGCTTTCTTT. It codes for CASSQEGQGNTEAFF.

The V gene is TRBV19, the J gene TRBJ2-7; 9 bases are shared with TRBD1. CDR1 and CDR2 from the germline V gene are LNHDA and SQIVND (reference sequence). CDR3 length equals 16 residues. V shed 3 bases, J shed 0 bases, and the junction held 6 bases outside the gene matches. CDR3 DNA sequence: TGTGCCAGTAGTATCGCAGGGACAGGGACCTCCTACGAGCAGTACTTC. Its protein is CASSIAGTGTSYEQYF.

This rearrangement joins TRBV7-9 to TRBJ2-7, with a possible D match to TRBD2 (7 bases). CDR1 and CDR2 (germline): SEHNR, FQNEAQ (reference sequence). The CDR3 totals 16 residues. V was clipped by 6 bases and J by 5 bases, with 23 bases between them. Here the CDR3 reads CASSSLPGGPYDEQYF. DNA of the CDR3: TGTGCCAGCAGTTCCCTACCGGGGGGCCCCTACGACGAGCAGTACTTC.

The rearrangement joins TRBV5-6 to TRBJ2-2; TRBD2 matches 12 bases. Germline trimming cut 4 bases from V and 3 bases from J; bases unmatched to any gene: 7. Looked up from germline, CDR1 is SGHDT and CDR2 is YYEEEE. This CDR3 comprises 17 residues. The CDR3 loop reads CASSLLAGGPYTGELFF. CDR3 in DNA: TGTGCCAGCAGCCTACTAGCGGGAGGCCCATACACCGGGGAGCTGTTTTTT.

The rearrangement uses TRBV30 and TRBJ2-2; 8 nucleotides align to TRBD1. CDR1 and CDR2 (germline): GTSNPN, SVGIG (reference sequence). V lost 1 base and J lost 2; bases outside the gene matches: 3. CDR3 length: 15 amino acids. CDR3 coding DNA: TGTGCCTGGAGTGCCCAGGGGGCAAACACCGGGGAGCTGTTTTTT. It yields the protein CAWSAQGANTGELFF.

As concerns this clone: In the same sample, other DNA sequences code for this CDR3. The CDR3 protein is CASSLGTGTEAFF. In nucleotides, the CDR3 is TGTGCCAGCAGCTTAGGGACAGGCACTGAAGCTTTCTTT. The chain recombines TRBV7-9 with TRBJ1-1, with TRBD1 identical over 7 bases. Germline CDR1 is SEHNR and CDR2 is FQNEAQ (reference sequence). The V segment lost 1 base and the J segment 4 bases; nucleotides outside the gene matches: 0. The CDR3 has 13 residues.

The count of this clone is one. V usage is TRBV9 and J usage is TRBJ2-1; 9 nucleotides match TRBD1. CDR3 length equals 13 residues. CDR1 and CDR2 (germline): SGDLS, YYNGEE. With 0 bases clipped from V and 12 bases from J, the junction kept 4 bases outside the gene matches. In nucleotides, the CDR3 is TGTGCCAGCAGCGTAGCTGGGGGACAGGGGCAGTTCTTC. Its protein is CASSVAGGQGQFF. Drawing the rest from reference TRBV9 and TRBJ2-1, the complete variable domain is DSGVTQTPKHLITATGQRVTLRCSPRSGDLSVYWYQQSLDQGLQFLIQYYNGEERAKGNILERFSAQQFPDLHSELNLSSLELGDSALYFCASSVAGGQGQFFGPGTRLTVL.

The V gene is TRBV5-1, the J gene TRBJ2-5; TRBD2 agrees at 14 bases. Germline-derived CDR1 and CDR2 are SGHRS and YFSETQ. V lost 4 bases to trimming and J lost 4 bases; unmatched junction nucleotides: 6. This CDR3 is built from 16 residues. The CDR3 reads CASSQWTSGGTETQYF. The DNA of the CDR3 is TGCGCCAGCAGCCAGTGGACTAGCGGGGGGACAGAGACCCAGTACTTC.

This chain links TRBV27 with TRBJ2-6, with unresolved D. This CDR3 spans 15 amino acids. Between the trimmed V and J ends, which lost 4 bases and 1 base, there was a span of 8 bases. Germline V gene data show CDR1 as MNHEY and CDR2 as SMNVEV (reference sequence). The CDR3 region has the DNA TGTGCCAGCAGTTCCCTCGGATCTGGGGCCAACGTCCTGACTTTC. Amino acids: CASSSLGSGANVLTF.

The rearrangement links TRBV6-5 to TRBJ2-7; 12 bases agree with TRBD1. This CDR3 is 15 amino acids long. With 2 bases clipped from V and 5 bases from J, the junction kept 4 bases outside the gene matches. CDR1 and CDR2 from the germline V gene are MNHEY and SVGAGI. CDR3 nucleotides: TGTGCCAGCAGTTACAGGGACAGGGGGCTTGACGAGCAGTACTTC. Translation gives CASSYRDRGLDEQYF.

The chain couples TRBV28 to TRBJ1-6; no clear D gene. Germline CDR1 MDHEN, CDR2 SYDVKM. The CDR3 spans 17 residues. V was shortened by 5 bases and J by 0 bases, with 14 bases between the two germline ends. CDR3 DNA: TGTGCCAGCAGTCATCCCCCAAGGGTCTCCTATAATTCACCCCTCCACTTT. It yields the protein CASSHPPRVSYNSPLHF.

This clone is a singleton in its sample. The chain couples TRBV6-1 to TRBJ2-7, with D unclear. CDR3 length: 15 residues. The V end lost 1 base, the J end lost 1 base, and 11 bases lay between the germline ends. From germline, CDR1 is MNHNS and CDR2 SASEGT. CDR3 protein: CASSEETPRSYEQYF. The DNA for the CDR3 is TGTGCCAGCAGTGAAGAAACTCCCAGGTCCTACGAGCAGTACTTC.

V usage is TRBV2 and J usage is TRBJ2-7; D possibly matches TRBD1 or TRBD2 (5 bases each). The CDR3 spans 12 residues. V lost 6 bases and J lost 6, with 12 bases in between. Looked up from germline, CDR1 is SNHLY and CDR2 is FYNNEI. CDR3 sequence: CASRRTGGEQYF. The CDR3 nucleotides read TGTGCCAGCAGGCGGACTGGGGGCGAGCAGTACTTC.

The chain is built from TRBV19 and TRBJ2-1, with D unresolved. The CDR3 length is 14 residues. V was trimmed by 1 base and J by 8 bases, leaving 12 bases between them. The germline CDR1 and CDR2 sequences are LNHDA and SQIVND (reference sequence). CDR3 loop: CASSIGVFVDEQFF. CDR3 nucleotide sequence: TGTGCCAGTAGTATAGGGGTATTCGTCGATGAGCAGTTCTTC. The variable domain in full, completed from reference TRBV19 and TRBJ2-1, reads DGGITQSPKYLFRKEGQNVTLSCEQNLNHDAMYWYRQDPGQGLRLIYYSQIVNDFQKGDIAEGYSVSREKKESFPLTVTSAQKNPTAFYLCASSIGVFVDEQFFGPGTRLTVL.

CDR3 sequence: CASSLRGPNTEAFF. In DNA, the CDR3 is TGTGCCAGCAGCTTGCGCGGGCCGAACACTGAAGCTTTCTTT. This rearrangement joins TRBV5-4 to TRBJ1-1; D not resolved. The V and J ends lost 1 base and 1 base respectively, with 8 bases between them. The CDR3 sequence is 14 residues long. CDR1 is SGHNT and CDR2 is YYREEE in the germline V gene (reference sequence).

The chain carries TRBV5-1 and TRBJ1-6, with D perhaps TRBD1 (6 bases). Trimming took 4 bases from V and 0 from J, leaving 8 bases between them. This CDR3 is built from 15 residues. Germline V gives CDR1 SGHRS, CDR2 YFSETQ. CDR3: CASSLDSSYNSPLHF. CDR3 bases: TGCGCCAGCAGCCTGGACAGCTCCTATAATTCACCCCTCCACTTT. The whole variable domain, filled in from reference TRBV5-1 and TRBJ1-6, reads KAGVTQTPRYLIKTRGQQVTLSCSPISGHRSVSWYQQTPGQGLQFLFEYFSETQRNKGNFPGRFSGRQFSNSRSEMNVSTLELGDSALYLCASSLDSSYNSPLHFGNGTRLTVT.

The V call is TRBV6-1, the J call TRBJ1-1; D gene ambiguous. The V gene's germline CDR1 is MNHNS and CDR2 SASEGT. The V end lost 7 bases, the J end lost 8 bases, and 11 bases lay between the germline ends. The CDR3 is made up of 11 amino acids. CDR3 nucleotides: TGTGCCAGCAACGAAGGGCCCGAAGCTTTCTTT. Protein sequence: CASNEGPEAFF.